These T cell receptor beta chains were read from a single sample in a study of long-term antiretroviral therapy in people with HIV. Here immunoSEQ multiplex PCR was the method, and the copy in TCRdb shows in-frame clones only, minus some. This repertoire shows around 13,000 clones, 80% found once; its top ten account for around 13%. The material sequenced was unsorted PBMCs, taken 3.2 years before starting antiretroviral therapy. Source of these receptors: a man aged 40-50 years with HIV. Each CDR3 is given without its conserved first and last residue. Each record gives: clone size, V gene, CDR3 protein. Clone size appears in some rows only: once, few, many, or a class for an expanded clone.

abundance: NA; v_gene: TRBV11-3; CDR3aa: ASSLSGDSYEQY
abundance: NA; v_gene: TRBV9; CDR3aa: ASTPGHVDYGYT
abundance: NA; v_gene: TRBV6-6; CDR3aa: ASSRDYNQPQH
abundance: NA; v_gene: TRBV15; CDR3aa: ATSRDRGSNEQY
abundance: NA; v_gene: TRBV19; CDR3aa: ASSDRWGTSGSSTDTQY
abundance: NA; v_gene: TRBV19; CDR3aa: ASSKSLGGYT
abundance: few; v_gene: TRBV7-9; CDR3aa: ASSPTGLGTDTQY
abundance: NA; v_gene: TRBV29-1; CDR3aa: SVAYGTANTEAF
abundance: NA; v_gene: TRBV18; CDR3aa: ASSPLRQGPNYEQY
abundance: NA; v_gene: TRBV5-1; CDR3aa: ASSLVLENTEAF
abundance: NA; v_gene: TRBV5-8; CDR3aa: ASSLKGNLVYEQF
abundance: NA; v_gene: TRBV18; CDR3aa: ASSTGQSYEQY
abundance: NA; v_gene: TRBV15; CDR3aa: ATSRRWGGGYT
abundance: NA; v_gene: TRBV5-1; CDR3aa: ASSLRQLSYNSPLH
abundance: NA; v_gene: TRBV10-3; CDR3aa: AISVGPTGGDTQY
abundance: NA; v_gene: TRBV5-1; CDR3aa: ASRSGMPNTGELF
abundance: NA; v_gene: TRBV18; CDR3aa: ASSLLKETQY
abundance: NA; v_gene: TRBV7-5; CDR3aa: ASRGQGGNEKLF
abundance: NA; v_gene: TRBV7-6; CDR3aa: ASSLGTGTGEQY
abundance: NA; v_gene: TRBV29-1; CDR3aa: SVEGGQLPYEQY
abundance: once; v_gene: TRBV5-6; CDR3aa: ASTSRDRAPTAGYT
abundance: NA; v_gene: TRBV5-4; CDR3aa: ASSLLGGGPYGYT
abundance: NA; v_gene: TRBV4-1; CDR3aa: ASSQADSSPLH
abundance: few; v_gene: TRBV30; CDR3aa: AWGDRAEQY
abundance: NA; v_gene: TRBV4-2; CDR3aa: ASSQDPTPNYGYT
abundance: once; v_gene: TRBV14; CDR3aa: ASSQGMNTEAF
abundance: NA; v_gene: TRBV25-1; CDR3aa: ASSARGQGTDTQY
abundance: NA; v_gene: TRBV19; CDR3aa: ASSPPGLADDEQF
abundance: few; v_gene: TRBV6-5; CDR3aa: ASTSQGLTGELF
abundance: few; v_gene: TRBV5-1; CDR3aa: ASSSPPDRVKETQY
abundance: few; v_gene: TRBV19; CDR3aa: ASGGQGPHQPQH
abundance: NA; v_gene: TRBV7-7; CDR3aa: ASSPGTVNTGELF
abundance: NA; v_gene: TRBV6-4; CDR3aa: ASSVLAGGDTQY
abundance: NA; v_gene: TRBV27; CDR3aa: ASSLHTPGARGEQY
abundance: NA; v_gene: TRBV21-1; CDR3aa: ASSKRGHLATGGVPKAF
abundance: NA; v_gene: TRBV5-4; CDR3aa: ASSFTGTGFGYT
abundance: NA; v_gene: TRBV5-1; CDR3aa: ASSLTGEQY
abundance: NA; v_gene: TRBV19; CDR3aa: ASSPRTGAINQPQH
abundance: NA; v_gene: TRBV27; CDR3aa: ASSPERRDASYSNQPQH
abundance: NA; v_gene: TRBV2; CDR3aa: ATREGQGALPQH
abundance: NA; v_gene: TRBV5-1; CDR3aa: ASSLAGDTNTDTQY
abundance: NA; v_gene: TRBV5-1; CDR3aa: ASSLAGGQVSPLH